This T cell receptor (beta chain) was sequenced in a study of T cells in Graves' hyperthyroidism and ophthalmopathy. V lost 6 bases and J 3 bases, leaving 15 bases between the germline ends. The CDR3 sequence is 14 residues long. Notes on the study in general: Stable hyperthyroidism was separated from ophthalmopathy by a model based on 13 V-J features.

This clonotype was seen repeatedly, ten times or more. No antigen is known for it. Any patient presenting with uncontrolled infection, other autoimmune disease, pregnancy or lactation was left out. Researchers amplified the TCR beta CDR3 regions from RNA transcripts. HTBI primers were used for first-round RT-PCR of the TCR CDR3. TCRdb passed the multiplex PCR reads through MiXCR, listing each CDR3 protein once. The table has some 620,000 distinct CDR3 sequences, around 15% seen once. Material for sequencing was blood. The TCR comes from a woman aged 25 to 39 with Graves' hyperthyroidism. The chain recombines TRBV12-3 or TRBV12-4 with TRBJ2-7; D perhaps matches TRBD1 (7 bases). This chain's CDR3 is CASRRDSESYEQYF. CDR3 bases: TGTGCCAGCAGGCGGGACAGCGAAAGCTACGAGCAGTACTTC.